The 23 T cell receptor beta chains listed next were all sequenced from one sample in a study of radiotherapy plus CTLA-4 blockade in lung cancer. Sequencing was performed with immunoSEQ multiplex PCR; in TCRdb, only in-frame clones are kept and a portion is missing. The sample records 100,000 or so clones, about four fifths being singletons. The source material was peripheral blood, sampled from a patient treated with radiotherapy plus ipilimumab. The receptors derive from a human donor with non-small cell lung cancer that progressed on radiotherapy plus ipilimumab.

This clone was counted a single time. V and J are TRBV5-6 and TRBJ1-4, with D unresolved. The CDR3 totals 14 residues. Trimming took 0 bases from V and 1 from J, leaving 4 bases between them. Germline V gives CDR1 SGHDT, CDR2 YYEEEE. The CDR3 DNA reads TGTGCCAGCAGCTTGGCGGTAACTAATGAAAAACTGTTTTTT. Its protein product is CASSLAVTNEKLFF.

This clone was seen a handful of times. The gene calls are TRBV27 and TRBJ2-7; maybe TRBD1 (5 bases). The V end lost 3 bases, the J end lost 6 bases, and 12 bases lay between the germline ends. This CDR3 contains 13 residues. Germline lookup yields CDR1 MNHEY and CDR2 SMNVEV (reference sequence). The CDR3 sequence is CASSLGRRAEQYF. In nucleotides, the CDR3 is TGTGCCAGCAGTTTGGGGCGCAGAGCCGAGCAGTACTTC.

The chain has TRBV5-6 and TRBJ2-2; 9 nucleotides match TRBD1. The CDR3 runs 15 residues. J gave up 6 bases and V 3 bases, and 6 bases lay outside the gene matches. CDR1 is SGHDT, CDR2 YYEEEE, per germline. This CDR3 is CASSSRDRAAGELFF. The CDR3 nucleotides read TGTGCCAGCAGCTCGCGGGACAGGGCGGCCGGGGAGCTGTTTTTT.

The rearrangement links TRBV5-1 to TRBJ2-3, with TRBD1 matching over 8 bases. The CDR3 covers 15 residues. Unmatched junction bases numbered 2, after V lost 0 bases and J lost 2 bases. The V gene's germline CDR1 is SGHRS and CDR2 YFSETQ. CDR3 residues: CASSLGQGNTDTQYF. The CDR3 DNA reads as TGCGCCAGCAGCTTGGGACAGGGGAACACAGATACGCAGTATTTT.

This chain uses TRBV7-8 with TRBJ2-2; TRBD2 matches 9 bases. The junction had 3 bases not matched to a gene; V was cut back by 3 bases and J by 1 base. CDR3 length equals 16 residues. Germline CDR1 reads SGHVS; CDR2 reads FQNEAQ. In nucleotides, the CDR3 is TGTGCCAGCAGCTTCGCTAGCGGGGTGAACACCGGGGAGCTGTTTTTT. Protein: CASSFASGVNTGELFF.

The rearrangement uses TRBV2 and TRBJ1-2, with D unresolved. Germline loops: CDR1 SNHLY, CDR2 FYNNEI. The CDR3 is 14 residues long. Trimming removed 1 base at V and 0 bases at J, with 6 bases between. The CDR3 spells CASSEGRSNYGYTF. CDR3 DNA sequence: TGTGCCAGCAGTGAAGGCAGGTCTAACTATGGCTACACCTTC.

The gene calls are TRBV18 and TRBJ1-1; 7 bases are a match to TRBD1. V shed 1 base and J 3 bases; nucleotides not matched to a gene: 2. This CDR3 has 14 amino acids. Germline-derived CDR1 and CDR2 are KGHSH and LQKENI. CDR3 nucleotides: TGTGCCAGCTCACCACGGGACAGCTACACTGAAGCTTTCTTT. Translation: CASSPRDSYTEAFF.

In this sample, this clone turned up once. The chain recombines TRBV28 with TRBJ2-7, with 9 bases that match TRBD2. V lost 5 bases to trimming and J lost 5 bases; unmatched junction nucleotides: 16. In germline, CDR1 is MDHEN, CDR2 SYDVKM. The CDR3 consists of 17 residues. CDR3 nucleotides: TGTGCCAGCAGTAGCCCACTCGCGGGAGGGAACCGTGACGAGCAGTACTTC. Translation gives CASSSPLAGGNRDEQYF.

This clone appeared once. This rearrangement joins TRBV18 to TRBJ2-3; D gene ambiguous. The germline V gene encodes CDR1 KGHSH and CDR2 LQKENI. Trimming stripped 5 bases from V and 4 bases from J, with 10 bases between. This CDR3 is built from 13 residues. Here the CDR3 DNA reads TGTGCCAGCTCATTGAACTACCCAGATACGCAGTATTTT. Protein sequence: CASSLNYPDTQYF. The complete variable domain, with remaining parts taken from reference TRBV18 and TRBJ2-3, reads NAGVMQNPRHLVRRRGQEARLRCSPMKGHSHVYWYRQLPEEGLKFMVYLQKENIIDESGMPKERFSAEFPKEGPSILRIQQVVRGDSAAYFCASSLNYPDTQYFGPGTRLTVL.

V usage is TRBV5-4 and J usage is TRBJ1-2, with 9 bases that match TRBD1. V lost 5 bases, J lost 3 bases, and 5 bases stayed unmatched. The CDR3 runs to 14 residues. Germline V gene data show CDR1 as SGHNT and CDR2 as YYREEE (reference sequence). In nucleotides, the CDR3 is TGTGCCAGCAGGATGACAGGGGGGGACTATGGCTACACCTTC. Protein product: CASRMTGGDYGYTF.

J is TRBJ2-5 and V is TRBV30; 10 bases align to TRBD2. The CDR3 length is 16 residues. J lost 5 bases, V lost 3 bases, and 12 bases had no gene match. Germline V lookup: CDR1 GTSNPN, CDR2 SVGIG (reference sequence). For the CDR3, the DNA is TGTGCCTGGAGGTCCCCGCTAGCGGGAGTCCGGGAGACCCAGTACTTC. Translated, it gives CAWRSPLAGVRETQYF.

V usage is TRBV6-5 and J usage is TRBJ2-5; D gene ambiguous. Germline V gene lookup returns CDR1 MNHEY and CDR2 SVGAGI. The CDR3 sequence is 13 residues long. Deletions cut 2 bases from V and 5 bases from J, with 9 bases between. The CDR3 is CASSYVGWETQYF. Here the CDR3 DNA reads TGTGCCAGCAGTTACGTAGGGTGGGAGACCCAGTACTTC.

Concerning this clone: This sample also contains other DNA sequences that code for the same CDR3. The CDR3 region has the DNA TGTGCCAGCAGCCCCCGGACAGGGTCTGGAAACACCATATATTTT. Protein: CASSPRTGSGNTIYF. V is TRBV7-2 and J is TRBJ1-3; 8 nucleotides match TRBD1. V lost 5 bases to trimming and J lost 1 base; unmatched junction nucleotides: 4. This CDR3 region has 15 residues. Germline CDR1 and CDR2: SGHTA and FQGNSA.

The V gene is TRBV6-6, the J gene TRBJ1-5, with D hard to call. Germline V gene lookup returns CDR1 MNHNY and CDR2 SVGAGI (reference sequence). The CDR3 has 15 residues. Trimming removed 0 bases from V and 0 bases from J, with 6 bases in between. The CDR3 nucleotides are TGTGCCAGCAGTTACTCGGCCTATAGCAATCAGCCCCAGCATTTT. This encodes CASSYSAYSNQPQHF.

J is TRBJ2-7 and V is TRBV10-3; TRBD1 matches 7 bases. The CDR3 is made up of 13 amino acids. Germline loops: CDR1 ENHRY, CDR2 SYGVKD. The V gene end was trimmed by 6 bases and the J gene end by 1 base; junction bases not matched to a gene: 3. The CDR3, as DNA: TGTGCCATCAGGGAGACAGGGTCCTACGAGCAGTACTTC. Protein sequence: CAIRETGSYEQYF.

The rearrangement links TRBV5-4 to TRBJ2-2; 16 nucleotides align to TRBD2. V lost 4 bases and J lost 3; bases outside the gene matches: 9. The CDR3 consists of 19 residues. Germline loops: CDR1 SGHNT, CDR2 YYREEE (reference sequence). The CDR3 nucleotides read TGTGCCAGCAGCCGACCCGGGACTAGCGGGGGGGGGTACACCGGGGAGCTGTTTTTT. Translation gives CASSRPGTSGGGYTGELFF. Complete variable domain (other parts from reference TRBV5-4 and TRBJ2-2): ETGVTQSPTHLIKTRGQQVTLRCSSQSGHNTVSWYQQALGQGPQFIFQYYREEENGRGNFPPRFSGLQFPNYSSELNVNALELDDSALYLCASSRPGTSGGGYTGELFFGEGSRLTVL.

The gene calls are TRBV4-1 and TRBJ2-5, with 10 bases lining up with TRBD2. Trimming removed 3 bases from V and 4 bases from J; junction bases left unmatched: 8. This CDR3 has 16 residues. The germline gives CDR1 MGHRA, CDR2 YSYEKL. CDR3 sequence: CASSQGPAGGRETQYF. For the CDR3, the DNA is TGCGCCAGCAGCCAGGGGCCAGCGGGGGGGCGAGAGACCCAGTACTTC.

The V call is TRBV4-1, the J call TRBJ1-4; D remains ambiguous. The CDR3 is 17 residues long. Germline values: CDR1 MGHRA, CDR2 YSYEKL. V was pared by 0 bases and J by 3 bases, with 14 bases between. CDR3 nucleotides: TGCGCCAGCAGCCAAGAAAGGGCGGACCGCGCTAATGAAAAACTGTTTTTT. This gives the protein CASSQERADRANEKLFF.

This clone was recorded a few times. Other DNA sequences of this sample code for an identical CDR3. Here the CDR3 DNA reads TGTGCCAGCAGCTTAGCCGCGGGAAACACCATATATTTT. This sequence encodes CASSLAAGNTIYF. This chain uses TRBV7-8 with TRBJ1-3, with D uncertain. Germline V gives CDR1 SGHVS, CDR2 FQNEAQ. Deletions cut 0 bases from V and 4 bases from J, with 4 bases between. The CDR3 is 13 amino acids.

The rearrangement uses TRBV5-1 and TRBJ2-2; D is possibly TRBD2 (7 bases). V lost 4 bases, J lost 3 bases, and 16 bases lay in between. Germline values: CDR1 SGHRS, CDR2 YFSETQ. The CDR3 sequence is 16 residues long. In DNA, the CDR3 is TGCGCCAGCAGCCCGGGGGGCGGGGCGGACACCGGGGAGCTGTTTTTT. Its protein is CASSPGGGADTGELFF.

This clone appeared once. The chain recombines TRBV4-2 with TRBJ2-3, with TRBD2 matching 10 bases. Germline assignment: CDR1 LGHNA and CDR2 YNFKEQ. The junction had 4 bases not matched to a gene; V was cut back by 0 bases and J by 4 bases. There are 16 residues in the CDR3. CDR3 sequence reads: CASSQDASGGSDTQYF. CDR3 bases: TGTGCCAGCAGCCAAGACGCTAGCGGGGGTTCAGATACGCAGTATTTT.

This clone was recorded a few times. This chain connects TRBV7-2 to TRBJ1-6, with D possibly TRBD1 on 6 matching bases. This CDR3 contains 15 residues. CDR1 is SGHTA, CDR2 FQGNSA, per germline. With 0 bases removed from V and 7 bases from J, the gap between germline ends came to 10 bases. The CDR3 DNA reads as TGTGCCAGCAGCTTAGCGAGGGGGTACAATTCACCCCTCCACTTT. It encodes CASSLARGYNSPLHF.

The chain recombines TRBV19 with TRBJ1-1; the D gene is possibly TRBD1 (6 bases). This CDR3 is 13 amino acids long. Germline loops: CDR1 LNHDA, CDR2 SQIVND (reference sequence). V was trimmed by 7 bases and J by 4 bases, leaving 13 bases between them. The chain's CDR3 is CASNAGVSTEAFF. The CDR3 bases are TGTGCCAGTAACGCAGGGGTGAGCACTGAAGCTTTCTTT.